This T cell receptor beta chain comes out of a study of T cell changes during pregnancy in multiple sclerosis. Trimming left V 0 bases short and J 0 bases short, with 4 bases between. The CDR3 loop spans 14 amino acids. Germline lookup yields CDR1 SGDLS and CDR2 YYNGEE. Clones were read by immunoSEQ multiplex PCR, and TCRdb kept only the in-frame ones, dropping some. The table lists fewer than 65,000 clones, approximately 94% of them singletons. The clonotype was recovered from a female donor with multiple sclerosis, enrolled in a pregnancy study. The V call is TRBV9, the J call TRBJ1-3; the D is unclear. The source was CD4+ T cells from peripheral blood mononuclear cells, collected in the third trimester of pregnancy. DNA for the CDR3: TGTGCCAGCAGCGTAGAGCACTCTGGAAACACCATATATTTT. Its translation: CASSVEHSGNTIYF.